This TCR beta chain was identified during a study of blood T cell repertoires in COVID-19. In germline, CDR1 is MNHEY, CDR2 SVGEGT. This CDR3 contains 14 residues. V lost 2 bases, J lost 7 bases, and 7 bases stayed unmatched. Profiled with immunoSEQ multiplex PCR; TCRdb holds only in-frame clones, not every one. The sample carries about 140,000 clones, about four fifths recorded once. The V call is TRBV6-2 or TRBV6-3, the J call TRBJ2-7; 8 bases agree with TRBD2. The sequence was collected from a human donor in a cohort sampled during active COVID-19. The sequenced material came from peripheral blood. CDR3 amino acids: CASSYDGRAGEQYF. The CDR3 DNA sequence: TGTGCCAGCAGTTACGACGGGAGGGCGGGGGAGCAGTACTTC.